Listed here is a single T cell receptor (beta chain). Its antigen remains unknown. The data are from a study of cytomegalovirus exposure and HLA in healthy donors. In the study overall: Researchers previously reported finding roughly 120 million unique TCR beta sequences from 150 million to 200 million T cells. Findings and limits, study-wide: Presence/absence results assume similar sequencing depth per donor, which may not hold.

13 Jbeta primers and 60 Vbeta primers were used for the PCR. Clones were read by immunoSEQ multiplex PCR, and TCRdb kept only the in-frame ones, dropping some. The sample carries fewer than 200,000 clones, roughly 80% recorded once. The sequence was collected from a man aged 25 to 40 in good health and CMV-seronegative. Input material: PBMCs.

CDR3 loop: CASFNGGRGNGIQYF. The CDR3 nucleotides read TGTGCCAGCTTCAACGGGGGGCGGGGGAATGGCATTCAGTACTTC. The rearrangement links TRBV6-1 to TRBJ2-4; tentatively, D is TRBD2 (7 bases). CDR3 length equals 15 residues. Per germline, CDR1 MNHNS and CDR2 SASEGT. Trimming left V 8 bases short and J 9 bases short, with 23 bases between.